Listed below are T cell receptor beta chains from one sample, sequenced in a study of cytomegalovirus exposure and HLA in healthy donors. Measured with immunoSEQ multiplex PCR; TCRdb has only the in-frame clones, and not every one. The table includes under 200,000 clones, 65% to 85% detected once. The sample taken for sequencing was PBMCs. These TCRs come from a woman between 40 and 50 years old in good health and CMV-seropositive. Each CDR3 is given with its conserved first and last residue.

j_call v_call cdr3_aa
TRBJ2-2 TRBV5-1 CASSPSGQSEVSGELFF
TRBJ2-3 TRBV7-9 CASSFLRQGAGGTDTQYF
TRBJ1-1 TRBV6-5 CASSWGPSIIEAFF
TRBJ2-7 TRBV9 CASSSGTGTYEQYF
TRBJ1-2 TRBV2 CASSGDRVGDGYTF
TRBJ1-1 TRBV30 CAWSARQAGATEAFF
TRBJ1-1 TRBV18 CASSPRDRVGTEAFF
TRBJ1-3 TRBV7-2 CASSLGTILGNTIYF
TRBJ2-7 TRBV5-8 CASSRGQFLDSLGADEQYF
TRBJ1-1 TRBV6-1 CASSPSRAGNTEAFF
TRBJ2-3 TRBV11-3 CASSPRRGMSTDTQYF
TRBJ2-3 TRBV15 CATSRGKGLAADTQYF
TRBJ1-1 TRBV9 CASSQQGPDTEAFF
TRBJ2-5 TRBV6-6 CASSQQGARETQYF
TRBJ1-4 TRBV5-6 CASRSTGGNEKLFF
TRBJ1-4 TRBV4-3 CASSQAITGTGEKLFF
TRBJ1-1 TRBV30 CAWEGAVVGNTEAFF
TRBJ2-3 TRBV4-3 CASSPRLAGDTQYF
TRBJ2-2 TRBV29-1 CSVDRGNTGELFF
TRBJ2-7 TRBV6-5 CASSRDRGYEQYF
TRBJ1-5 TRBV4-1 CASSYAVNQPQHF
TRBJ1-1 TRBV15 CATSRDLSAGDDTEAFF
TRBJ2-3 TRBV7-2 CASSLVAGGLWGQYF
TRBJ1-1 TRBV30 CAWSDRKQTGNTEAFF
TRBJ2-7 TRBV7-6 CASSFSGTGGSEQYF
TRBJ1-1 TRBV10-3 CAISESMFRSEAFF
TRBJ1-3 TRBV7-9 CASSSVWSSSGNTIYF
TRBJ1-2 TRBV19 CASSAWTGGGYTF
TRBJ1-2 TRBV30 CAWSVQGDGYTF
TRBJ1-4 TRBV28 CASSSTLQGAHEKLFF
TRBJ1-2 TRBV6-1 CASTPGGPSYGYTF